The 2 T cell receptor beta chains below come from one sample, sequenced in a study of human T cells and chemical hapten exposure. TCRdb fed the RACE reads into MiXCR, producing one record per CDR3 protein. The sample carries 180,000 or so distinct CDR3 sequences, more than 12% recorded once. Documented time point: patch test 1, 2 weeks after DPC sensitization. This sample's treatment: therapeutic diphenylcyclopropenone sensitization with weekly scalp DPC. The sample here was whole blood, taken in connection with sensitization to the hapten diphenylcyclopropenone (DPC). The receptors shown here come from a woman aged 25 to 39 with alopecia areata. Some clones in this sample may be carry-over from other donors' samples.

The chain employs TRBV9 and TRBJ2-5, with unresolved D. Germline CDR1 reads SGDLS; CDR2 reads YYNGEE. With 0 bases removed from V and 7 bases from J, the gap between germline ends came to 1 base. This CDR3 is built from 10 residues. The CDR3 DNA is TGTGCCAGCAGCGTAGGGACCCAGTACTTC. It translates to CASSVGTQYF.

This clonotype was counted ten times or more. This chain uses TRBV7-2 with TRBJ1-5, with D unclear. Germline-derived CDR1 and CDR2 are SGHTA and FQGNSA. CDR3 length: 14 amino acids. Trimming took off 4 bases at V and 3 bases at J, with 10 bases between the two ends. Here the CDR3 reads CASSWTVDNQPQHF. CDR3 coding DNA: TGTGCCAGCAGCTGGACGGTCGACAATCAGCCCCAGCATTTT.